This T cell receptor (beta chain) came from a study of blood T cells in healthy people across ages. Study results and limitations: When one million T cells were used, diversity estimates were thought to be underestimates.

In the case of this clonotype: Its antigen is currently unknown.

The authors ran a second PCR of about 6 to 11 cycles using a sample-barcoded 5' primer and a J-beta primer mix. Every cDNA molecule bore a tag from a template-switch adaptor containing 12 random nucleotides. In TCRdb, the 5' RACE reads were re-called with MiXCR into one record per CDR3 protein. Here the sample spans around 1.5 million distinct CDR3 sequences, around 35% being singletons. The CDR3 totals 17 residues. V lost 6 bases, J lost 3 bases, and 24 bases lay in between. Germline lookup yields CDR1 SNHLY and CDR2 FYNNEI. The clonotype originates from a young woman in good health. Sample: blood. The chain is built from TRBV2 and TRBJ2-7; D possibly corresponds to TRBD2 (5 bases). Written as DNA, the CDR3 is TGTGCCAGCAGGGGATGGAACGGGGTGCGGCGATACTACGAGCAGTACTTC. Its protein product is CASRGWNGVRRYYEQYF.